The rows below give T cell receptor beta chains drawn from one sample of a study of neurological immune-mediated disorders. TCRdb re-called the 5' RACE reads through MiXCR, storing one row per CDR3 protein. The sample includes about 44,000 distinct CDR3 sequences, about 22% of them seen just once. Sequencing was carried out using PBMCs. The source is a man between 60 and 70 years old with HTLV-1-associated myelopathy (HAM/TSP). CDR3s include the opening cysteine and the closing phenylalanine or tryptophan. A D gene is named only where the DNA matches it firmly. A clone size is listed for some rows: how often the clone was seen (once, few, many), or a class if it is expanded.

D	V	size	J	DNA	CDR3
NA	TRBV3-1	many	TRBJ1-1	TGTGCCAGCAGCCCTCCGGGACAATGGAGTGAAGCTTTCTTT	CASSPPGQWSEAFF
NA	TRBV4-1	many	TRBJ2-3	TGCGCCAGCAGCCAAGGGGGTAGAGGGCCAGCAGATACGCAGTATTTT	CASSQGGRGPADTQYF
NA	TRBV6-1	NA	TRBJ2-5	TGTGCCACCTCGCGGAAACAGTACCAAGAGACCCAGTACTTC	CATSRKQYQETQYF
TRBD2	TRBV7-2	few	TRBJ2-2	TGTGCCAGCAGCTTAAACGGCGGGAGGGCGTCCGGCGGGGAGCTGTTTTTT	CASSLNGGRASGGELFF
NA	TRBV7-9	many	TRBJ2-1	TGTGCCAGCAGGGGGGATTGGACGGAGACCTACAATGAGCAGTTCTTC	CASRGDWTETYNEQFF
NA	TRBV20-1	many	TRBJ1-5	TGCAGTGCTAGAAGGGATTCCAATCAGCCCCAGCATTTT	CSARRDSNQPQHF
TRBD1	TRBV18	many	TRBJ1-1	TGTGCCAGCCCCGCCGGGACAGCGGCAATGAACACTGAAGCTTTCTTT	CASPAGTAAMNTEAFF
NA	TRBV5-1	once	TRBJ2-1	TGCGCCAGCCTGGGCTTTAGAGAGCAGTTCTTC	CASLGFREQFF
NA	TRBV10-3	many	TRBJ2-7	TGTGCCATCAGTGAGGAGGAAGGTCCCTACGAGCAGTACTTC	CAISEEEGPYEQYF
TRBD2	TRBV25-1	many	TRBJ2-3	TGTGCCAGCAGTGAACGCGGCGGGAGAACAACAGATACGCAGTATTTT	CASSERGGRTTDTQYF
TRBD2	TRBV7-2	many	TRBJ2-3	TGTGCCAGCAGCTGGCTGACTAGCGGTAGGGATACGCAGTATTTT	CASSWLTSGRDTQYF
NA	TRBV12-3/TRBV12-4	many	TRBJ2-7	TGTGCCAGCAGTTTGAGGGGGGTAACGGGAGCATACGAGCAGTACTTC	CASSLRGVTGAYEQYF
NA	TRBV7-3	many	TRBJ2-3	TGTGCCAGCAGCCCCAGGGGGGGTAGGACGGATACGCAGTATTTT	CASSPRGGRTDTQYF
NA	TRBV5-5	NA	TRBJ2-7	TGTGCCAGCACCACGATATCGGCGGAGAAGGTCCACGAGCAGTACTTC	CASTTISAEKVHEQYF
TRBD2	TRBV20-1	many	TRBJ2-3	TGCAGTGCTAGAGATCCGAGGGGACTAGCGTTAGATACGCAGTATTTT	CSARDPRGLALDTQYF
TRBD1	TRBV5-5	once	TRBJ2-1	TGTGCCAGCAGCTACGAGACAGGGTACTACTTAAGATTCTTC	CASSYETGYYLRFF
NA	TRBV5-6	many	TRBJ2-7	TGTGCCAGCAGCTTGGACTTGGGCGAGCAGTACTTC	CASSLDLGEQYF
NA	TRBV9	NA	TRBJ2-1	TGTGCCAGCATCGAGGGTCGCTACTACAATGAGCAGTTCTTC	CASIEGRYYNEQFF
TRBD2	TRBV5-1	many	TRBJ2-3	TGCGCCAGCAGCTTGTGGGCGGGAGCGGCAGATACGCAGTATTTT	CASSLWAGAADTQYF
TRBD1	TRBV6-5	many	TRBJ2-1	TGTGCCAGCAGTCCGACCCCCGGGACAGGGCTAAATGAGCAGTTCTTC	CASSPTPGTGLNEQFF
TRBD1	TRBV3-1	many	TRBJ1-5	TGTGCCAGCAGTTTTGGACAGGCTAATCAGCCCCAGCATTTT	CASSFGQANQPQHF
NA	TRBV11-2	few	TRBJ1-4	TGTGCCAGCAGCGGACAGCAAGGCGGTGAAAAACTGTTTTTT	CASSGQQGGEKLFF
TRBD1	TRBV20-1	few	TRBJ1-3	TGCAGTGCACATCGAAGGGGGCTCGGAAACACCATATATTTT	CSAHRRGLGNTIYF
TRBD1	TRBV9	many	TRBJ1-6	TGTGCCAGCTCCCGTAGTACAGGGGGATCACCCCTCCACTTT	CASSRSTGGSPLHF
TRBD2	TRBV20-1	many	TRBJ2-1	TGCAGTGCTAGAGACCCGACTAGCGGCATTTACAATGAGCAGTTCTTC	CSARDPTSGIYNEQFF
TRBD1	TRBV20-1	many	TRBJ1-2	TGCAGTGCTAGAGGGGGCTATGGAGGGGGCTGGTATGGCTACACCTTC	CSARGGYGGGWYGYTF
NA	TRBV29-1	many	TRBJ2-1	TGCAGCGTTGAAACAGGGACATCCTACAATGAGCAGTTCTTC	CSVETGTSYNEQFF
NA	TRBV20-1	many	TRBJ1-4	TGCAGTGCTAGCAAGGGCACTAATGAAAAACTGTTTTTT	CSASKGTNEKLFF
TRBD2	TRBV5-1	many	TRBJ2-2	TGCGCCAGCAGCTTGGCCGCTAGCGGGCCTAACACCGGGGAGCTGTTTTTT	CASSLAASGPNTGELFF
TRBD1	TRBV5-1	many	TRBJ1-6	TGCGCCAGCAGCTTGGGGGGGACAGGGGGCGCCGATAATTCACCCCTCCACTTT	CASSLGGTGGADNSPLHF
TRBD2	TRBV28	NA	TRBJ2-7	TGTGCCAGCAGACCTAGCGGGGCGTCCGAATACTACGAGCAGTACTTC	CASRPSGASEYYEQYF
NA	TRBV2	few	TRBJ2-2	TGTGCCAGCAGGGGCGGGACCGCGAACACCGGGGAGCTGTTTTTT	CASRGGTANTGELFF
NA	TRBV5-1	many	TRBJ2-1	TGCGCCAGCAGCCCCCAGAAGAGCGGACTGGCTGGGCAGTTCTTC	CASSPQKSGLAGQFF
NA	TRBV7-9	many	TRBJ1-6	TGTGCCAGCAGCTTAACAAATCAGAATTCACCCCTCCACTTT	CASSLTNQNSPLHF
NA	TRBV6-5	few	TRBJ2-7	TGTGCCAGCAGTTACTCGAGCCGGAACTCCTACGAGCAGTACTTC	CASSYSSRNSYEQYF
NA	TRBV3-1	many	TRBJ2-7	TGTGCCAGCAGCTCCACCACTAGTCTCTACGAGCAGTACTTC	CASSSTTSLYEQYF
NA	TRBV29-1	many	TRBJ1-1	TGCAGCGTTTCCACTGAAGCTTTCTTT	CSVSTEAFF
NA	TRBV29-1	many	TRBJ2-3	TGCAGCGTTGACGGGACCCGCACAGATACGCAGTATTTT	CSVDGTRTDTQYF
NA	TRBV12-3/TRBV12-4	medium-sized	TRBJ2-5	TGTGCCAGCAGTTTACAGGTGGGAGAGACCCAGTACTTC	CASSLQVGETQYF
NA	TRBV5-1	many	TRBJ1-2	TGCGCCAGCAGCTTCCGGACCGAAGACTATGGCTACACCTTC	CASSFRTEDYGYTF
TRBD1	TRBV5-1	many	TRBJ2-5	TGCGCCAGCAATGAAGGGGGCGGTATGGAGACCCAGTACTTC	CASNEGGGMETQYF
NA	TRBV4-1	NA	TRBJ2-5	TGCGCCAGCAGTTCCCAGGGGGAGGGAGAGACCCAGTACTTC	CASSSQGEGETQYF
TRBD1	TRBV7-2	many	TRBJ2-1	TGTGCCAGCAGCTCCAGACAGGGATGGGATGAGCAGTTCTTC	CASSSRQGWDEQFF
NA	TRBV3-1	many	TRBJ2-3	TGTGCCAGCAGCCAGGTTACAGATACGCAGTATTTT	CASSQVTDTQYF
NA	TRBV12-3/TRBV12-4	many	TRBJ1-1	TGTGCCAGCAGAAAAAACACTGAAGCTTTCTTT	CASRKNTEAFF
TRBD2	TRBV5-6	many	TRBJ2-7	TGTGCCAGCAGCCGGACGATGACTAGCGGGAACAGACGCTCCTACGAGCAGTACTTC	CASSRTMTSGNRRSYEQYF
TRBD1	TRBV7-2	many	TRBJ2-7	TGTGCCAGCAGCTTAGTGCTGACAGGGAAGAATCCCTACGAGCAGTACTTC	CASSLVLTGKNPYEQYF
NA	TRBV5-1	many	TRBJ2-3	TGCGCCAGCAATCAAGGGCTAGTTATAGATACGCAGTATTTT	CASNQGLVIDTQYF